This T cell receptor (beta chain) was recovered during a study of Ad26.COV2.S vaccination and SARS-CoV-2 variants. Germline V gene sequence: CDR1 LNHDA, CDR2 SQIVND (reference sequence). V gave up 8 bases and J gave up 1 base, with 9 bases separating them. CDR3 length: 14 residues. Only in-frame clones appear in the TCRdb table, and some are missing; sequencing was by immunoSEQ multiplex PCR. This sample has approximately 480,000 clones; around 85% occur once, and the top ten carry around 13%. Indicated treatment: around 19 received Ad26.COV2.S at low or high dose, single or two shots; a few received placebo; per-sample allocation not given. Day 63 after the first vaccine or placebo injection was the time point for sampling. Boston supplied an adult donor aged 18-55 years. An Ad26 vector expressing Wuhan-strain SARS-CoV-2 spike constituted the vaccine.

The material was peripheral blood, obtained in a trial of Ad26.COV2.S vaccine versus placebo. This sequence joins TRBV19 and TRBJ2-6; D perhaps matches TRBD1 (6 bases). This receptor was identified in a person between 18 and 65 years old who received the Ad26.COV2.S COVID-19 vaccine or a placebo. As DNA, the CDR3 is TGTGCCAGTGTTGACAGGTCTGGGGCCAACGTCCTGACTTTC. Protein sequence: CASVDRSGANVLTF.